The clone carrying this TCR beta chain appeared once. What it recognizes is unknown. The sample's time point: newly diagnosed, previously untreated cHL patient sample. The data were produced by immunoSEQ multiplex PCR, yet TCRdb's version contains in-frame clones alone and is incomplete. The sample has roughly 70,000 clones; over 85% are singletons. This sample was taken from a study of PD-1 blockade in classical Hodgkin lymphoma. Findings and limits, study-wide: In newly diagnosed patients, baseline TCR diversity was reportedly below that of healthy donors. Repertoire difference causes, possibly disease activity or prior therapy, remain undefined.

V was trimmed by 5 bases and J by 16 bases, leaving 15 bases between them. The CDR3 is 11 amino acids. In germline, CDR1 is LNHDA, CDR2 SQIVND (reference sequence). Sequenced material: peripheral blood mononuclear cells (PBMCs). The genes are TRBV19 and TRBJ2-1; D perhaps matches TRBD2 (5 bases). The TCR sequence derives from a human donor with classical Hodgkin lymphoma. In DNA, the CDR3 is TGTGCCAGTAGTCTCCGGGATCTCCAATTCTTC. Its protein is CASSLRDLQFF.